This T cell receptor beta chain emerged from a study of spatial heterogeneity in lung cancer (dated by TCRdb to between 2018 and 2020). With respect to the entire study: Beta-chain transcripts were consistently detected in greater numbers than alpha-chain transcripts, which likely reflects a higher abundance of beta-chain transcripts. In the raw uncorrected reads, each unique combination of TCR and UMI appeared more than ten times on average. In non-small cell lung cancer, the study made a quantitative comparison of TCR alpha and beta repertoires among multiple tumor regions, matched nontumor lung and blood. Nonsynonymous mutation counts, determined by whole-exome sequencing of tumor tissue, were related to TCR repertoire features. At surgery, both alpha and beta chains were TCR-sequenced in roughly 230 tumor regions, approximately 64 matched nontumor lung samples and around 50 PBMC samples.

The time point label corresponds to: sample taken at primary tumor resection. For TCR sequencing, whole RNA was extracted from tumor and nontumor lung tissue, or from cryopreserved PBMC samples, and no cell sorting was done. The donors were 70 or so patients from the lung TRACERx cohort who had early-stage, untreated non-small cell lung cancer. A patient was chosen for TCR sequencing only when enough RNA was available from at least two tumor regions. Study-level results and caveats: Ubiquitous expanded tumor TCRs showed up in blood more often at tumor resection than at routine follow-up. Additional single-cell paired TCR alpha and beta sequencing was considered necessary to confirm, at a functional level, the hypothesis that regional TCRs recognize regional mutations.

In the case of this clonotype: Its antigen is unknown. One base away there is no much larger clone; base qualities are not given.

Libraries were made using 5' RACE. The sequencer was a NextSeq 500. In the TCR library protocol, a unique molecular identifier was attached to each TCR cDNA molecule so that PCR and sequencing errors could be corrected. From the authors' description of their analysis: TCR identification, UMI-based error correction and CDR3 extraction were all carried out with Decombinator tools. TCRs above a frequency of 2 per 1,000, corresponding to the top 1% of the tumor frequency distribution, were defined as expanded. Rényi diversity was computed with the R vegan package after subsampling each repertoire 100 times to 5,000 TCRs. CDR3 similarity networks were built from amino acid triplet string-kernel similarity, connecting CDR3s with pairwise similarity above 0.82. TCRdb passed the public sequencing reads through fastp at Q25 and MiXCR, retaining productive beta sequences. Identical CDR3 protein sequences are pooled into one entry, listed with their most common genes and DNA. What appears here as the V and J calls and clone size reflects TCRdb's work, not the paper's. The sample table shows about 80,000 distinct CDR3 sequences, and 15% to 20% are seen once. The leading ten clones occupy roughly 6.2% of the sample.

The CDR3 measures 14 amino acids from cysteine to phenylalanine. The entry retains the CDR3 DNA only, 42 bases that are in frame from base 1. The germline V gene (reference sequence) sets CDR1 to DFQATT and CDR2 to SNEGSKA. A distance of 9 bases separates the germline ends of V and J, which lose 2 bases and 4 bases respectively. This sequence uses TRBV20-1 and TRBJ1-6; no D gene is confidently identified. The input for sequencing was PBMCs, taken at surgery. The receptor's source is a male donor with early-stage non-small cell lung cancer. The sequenced DNA is TGCAGTGCTAGACGGGAGACATATAATTCACCCCTCCACTTT. Its translation is CSARRETYNSPLHF.